Below, one TCR beta chain is given with its context. Its antigen remains unidentified. These data come from a study of cytomegalovirus exposure and HLA in healthy donors. Overall study results and limits: Rare sequences made up most TCRs, while some public TCRs were found in many donors. The classifier reportedly diagnosed cytomegalovirus status with high specificity and sensitivity.

The CDR3 spans 13 residues. The ends were cut back, 4 bases at V and 8 bases at J, with 12 bases in the middle. CDR1 is SGHRS and CDR2 is YFSETQ in the germline V gene. Profiled with immunoSEQ multiplex PCR; TCRdb holds only in-frame clones, not every one. The table shows about 280,000 clones, with 80% to 90% occurring only once. This TCR was recovered from a young woman in good health and CMV-seronegative. The sequenced sample consisted of PBMCs. V gene TRBV5-1 combines with J gene TRBJ1-4; D unresolved. This CDR3 reads CASSPRTGEKLFF. The CDR3 DNA sequence: TGCGCCAGCAGCCCCCGAACGGGAGAAAAACTGTTTTTT.